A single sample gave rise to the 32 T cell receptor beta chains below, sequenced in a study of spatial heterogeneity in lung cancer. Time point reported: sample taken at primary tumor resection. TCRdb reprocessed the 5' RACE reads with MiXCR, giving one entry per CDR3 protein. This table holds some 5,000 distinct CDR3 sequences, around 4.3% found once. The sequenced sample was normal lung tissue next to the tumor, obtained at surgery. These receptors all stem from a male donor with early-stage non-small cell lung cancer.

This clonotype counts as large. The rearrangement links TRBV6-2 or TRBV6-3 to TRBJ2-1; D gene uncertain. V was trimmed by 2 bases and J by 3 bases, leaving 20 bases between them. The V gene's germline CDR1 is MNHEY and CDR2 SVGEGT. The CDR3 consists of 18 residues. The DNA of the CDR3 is TGTGCCAGCAGTTACCCCGAAACGGCGTACACTATCTACAATGAGCAGTTCTTC. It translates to CASSYPETAYTIYNEQFF.

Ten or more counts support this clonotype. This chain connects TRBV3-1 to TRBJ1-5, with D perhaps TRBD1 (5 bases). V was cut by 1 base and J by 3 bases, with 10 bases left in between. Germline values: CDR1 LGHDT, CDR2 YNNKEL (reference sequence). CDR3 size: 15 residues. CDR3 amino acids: CASSQGGDYNQPQHF. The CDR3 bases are TGTGCCAGCAGCCAAGGGGGGGATTACAATCAGCCCCAGCATTTT. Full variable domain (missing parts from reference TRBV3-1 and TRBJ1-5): DTAVSQTPKYLVTQMGNDKSIKCEQNLGHDTMYWYKQDSKKFLKIMFSYNNKELIINETVPNRFSPKSPDKAHLNLHINSLELGDSAVYFCASSQGGDYNQPQHFGDGTRLSIL.

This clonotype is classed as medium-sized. The CDR3 bases are TGTGCCAGCAGCTCAACCAGGGGGCCCCAAGAGACCCAGTACTTC. Its translation is CASSSTRGPQETQYF. This chain joins TRBV7-2 and TRBJ2-5, with 8 positions matching TRBD1. V shed 4 bases and J 1 base; nucleotides not matched to a gene: 5. Germline-derived CDR1 and CDR2 are SGHTA and FQGNSA. The CDR3 has 15 amino acids.

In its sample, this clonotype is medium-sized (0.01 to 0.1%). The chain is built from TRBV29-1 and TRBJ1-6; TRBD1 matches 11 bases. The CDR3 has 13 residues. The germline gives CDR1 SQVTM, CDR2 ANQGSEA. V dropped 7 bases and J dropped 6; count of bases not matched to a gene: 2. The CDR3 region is CSAGTGGNSPLHF. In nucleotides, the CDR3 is TGCAGCGCCGGGACAGGGGGTAATTCACCCCTCCACTTT.

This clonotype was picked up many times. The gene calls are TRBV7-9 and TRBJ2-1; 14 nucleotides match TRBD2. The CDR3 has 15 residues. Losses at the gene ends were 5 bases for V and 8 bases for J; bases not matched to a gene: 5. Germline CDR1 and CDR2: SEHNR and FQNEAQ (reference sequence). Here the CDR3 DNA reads TGTGCCAGCAGCCGATCGGGACTAGCGGGAGATGAGCAGTTCTTC. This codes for CASSRSGLAGDEQFF.

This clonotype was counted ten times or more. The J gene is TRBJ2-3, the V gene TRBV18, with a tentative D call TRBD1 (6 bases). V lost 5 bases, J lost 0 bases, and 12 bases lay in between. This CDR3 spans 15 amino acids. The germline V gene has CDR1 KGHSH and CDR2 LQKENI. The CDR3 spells CASSAGQRSTDTQYF. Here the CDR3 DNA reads TGTGCCAGCTCAGCTGGACAGCGCAGCACAGATACGCAGTATTTT.

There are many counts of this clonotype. CDR3 protein: CASSLGGGEQFF. The CDR3 coding sequence is TGTGCCAGCAGCTTAGGCGGGGGGGAGCAGTTCTTC. This chain links TRBV7-2 with TRBJ2-1, with 8 bases identical to TRBD2. With V trimmed by 1 base and J by 10 bases, 0 bases remained unmatched. The CDR3 sequence is 12 residues long. Germline-derived CDR1 and CDR2 are SGHTA and FQGNSA.

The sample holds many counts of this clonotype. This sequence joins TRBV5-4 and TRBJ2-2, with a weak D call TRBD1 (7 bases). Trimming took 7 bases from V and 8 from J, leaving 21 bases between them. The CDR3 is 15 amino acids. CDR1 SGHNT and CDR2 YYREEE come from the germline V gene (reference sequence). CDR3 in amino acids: CASGGQGDFGGELFF. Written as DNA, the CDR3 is TGTGCCAGCGGGGGGCAGGGGGATTTCGGAGGGGAGCTGTTTTTT.

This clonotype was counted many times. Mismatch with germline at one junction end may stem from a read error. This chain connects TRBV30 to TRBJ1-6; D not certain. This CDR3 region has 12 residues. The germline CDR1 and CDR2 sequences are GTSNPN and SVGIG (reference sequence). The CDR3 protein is CARRVQVSPLHF. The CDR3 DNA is TGTGCCCGGAGGGTCCAAGTGTCACCCCTCCACTTT.

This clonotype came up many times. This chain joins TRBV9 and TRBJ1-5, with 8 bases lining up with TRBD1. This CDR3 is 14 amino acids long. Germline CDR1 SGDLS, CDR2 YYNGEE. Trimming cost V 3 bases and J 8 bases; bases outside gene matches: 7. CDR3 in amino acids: CASSDTATGEPQHF. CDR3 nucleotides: TGTGCCAGCAGCGATACAGCGACAGGGGAGCCCCAGCATTTT.

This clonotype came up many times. The CDR3: CASSFPSEGISPLHF. CDR3 DNA sequence: TGTGCCAGCAGTTTTCCGAGTGAAGGAATTTCACCCCTCCACTTT. V usage is TRBV28 and J usage is TRBJ1-6, with D unresolved. The CDR3 is made up of 15 amino acids. Germline V CDR1 and CDR2: MDHEN, SYDVKM. V was trimmed by 3 bases and J by 9 bases, leaving 15 bases between them.

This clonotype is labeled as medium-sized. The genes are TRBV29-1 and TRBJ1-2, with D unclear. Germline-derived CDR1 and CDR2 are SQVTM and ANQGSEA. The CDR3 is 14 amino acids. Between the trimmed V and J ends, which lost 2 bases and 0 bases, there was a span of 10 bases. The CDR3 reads CSVERWTTNYGYTF. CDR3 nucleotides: TGCAGCGTTGAAAGGTGGACTACTAACTATGGCTACACCTTC.

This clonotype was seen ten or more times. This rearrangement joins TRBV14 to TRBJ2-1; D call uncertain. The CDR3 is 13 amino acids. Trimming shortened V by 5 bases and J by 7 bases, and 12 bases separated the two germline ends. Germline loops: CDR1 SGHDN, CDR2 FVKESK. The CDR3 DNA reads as TGTGCCAGCAGCAGAACCTACTTGAATGAGCAGTTCTTC. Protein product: CASSRTYLNEQFF. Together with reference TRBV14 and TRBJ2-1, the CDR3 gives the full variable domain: EAGVTQFPSHSVIEKGQTVTLRCDPISGHDNLYWYRRVMGKEIKFLLHFVKESKQDESGMPNNRFLAERTGGTYSTLKVQPAELEDSGVYFCASSRTYLNEQFFGPGTRLTVL.

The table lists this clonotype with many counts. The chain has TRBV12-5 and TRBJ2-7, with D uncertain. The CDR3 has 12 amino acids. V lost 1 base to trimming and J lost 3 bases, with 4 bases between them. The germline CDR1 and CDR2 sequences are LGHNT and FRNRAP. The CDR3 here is CASGLDRYEQYF. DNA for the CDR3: TGTGCTAGTGGTTTGGACCGCTACGAGCAGTACTTC.

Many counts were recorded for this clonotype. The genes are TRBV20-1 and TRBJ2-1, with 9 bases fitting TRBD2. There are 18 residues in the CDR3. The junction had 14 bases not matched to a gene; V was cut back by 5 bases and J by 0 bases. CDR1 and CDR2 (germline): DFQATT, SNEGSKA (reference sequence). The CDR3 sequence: CSASPTSGFQSSYNEQFF. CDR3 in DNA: TGCAGTGCTTCTCCGACTAGCGGTTTTCAGAGCTCCTACAATGAGCAGTTCTTC.

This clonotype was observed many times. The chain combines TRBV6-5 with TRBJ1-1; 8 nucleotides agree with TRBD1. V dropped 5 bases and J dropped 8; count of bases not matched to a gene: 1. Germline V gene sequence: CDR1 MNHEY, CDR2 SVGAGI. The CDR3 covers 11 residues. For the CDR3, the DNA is TGTGCCAGCAGTCAGGGGGCCGAAGCTTTCTTT. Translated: CASSQGAEAFF.

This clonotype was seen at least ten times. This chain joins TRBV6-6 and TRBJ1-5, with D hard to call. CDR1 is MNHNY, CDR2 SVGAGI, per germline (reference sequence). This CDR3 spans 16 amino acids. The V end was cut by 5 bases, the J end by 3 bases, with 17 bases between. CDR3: CASSPTPGRDNQPQHF. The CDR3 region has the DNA TGTGCCAGCAGTCCCACCCCCGGACGGGACAATCAGCCCCAGCATTTT.

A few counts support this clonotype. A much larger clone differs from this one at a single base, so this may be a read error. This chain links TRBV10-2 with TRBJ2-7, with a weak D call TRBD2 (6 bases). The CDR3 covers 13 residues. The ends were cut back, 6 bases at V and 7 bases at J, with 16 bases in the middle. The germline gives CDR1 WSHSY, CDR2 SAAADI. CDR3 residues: CASSPGGGWEQYF. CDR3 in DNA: TGCGCCAGCAGCCCCGGTGGAGGGTGGGAGCAGTACTTC.

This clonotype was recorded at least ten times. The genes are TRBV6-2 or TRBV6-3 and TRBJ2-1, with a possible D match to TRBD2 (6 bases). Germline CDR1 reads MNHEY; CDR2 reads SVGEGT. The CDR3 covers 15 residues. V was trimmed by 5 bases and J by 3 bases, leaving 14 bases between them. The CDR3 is CASSPRERYYNEQFF. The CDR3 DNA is TGTGCCAGCAGTCCCCGGGAGAGGTACTACAATGAGCAGTTCTTC.

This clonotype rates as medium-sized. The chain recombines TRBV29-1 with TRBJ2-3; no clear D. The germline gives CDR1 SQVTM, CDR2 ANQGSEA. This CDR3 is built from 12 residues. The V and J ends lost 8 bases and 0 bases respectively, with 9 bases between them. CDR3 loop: CSLKSSTDTQYF. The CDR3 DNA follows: TGCAGCTTAAAGAGTAGCACAGATACGCAGTATTTT.

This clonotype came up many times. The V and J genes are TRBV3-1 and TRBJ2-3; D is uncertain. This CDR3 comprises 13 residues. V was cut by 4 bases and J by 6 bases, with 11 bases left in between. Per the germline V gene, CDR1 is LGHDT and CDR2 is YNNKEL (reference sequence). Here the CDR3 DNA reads TGTGCCAGCAGCCTAAACCCCGGGGATACGCAGTATTTT. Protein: CASSLNPGDTQYF.

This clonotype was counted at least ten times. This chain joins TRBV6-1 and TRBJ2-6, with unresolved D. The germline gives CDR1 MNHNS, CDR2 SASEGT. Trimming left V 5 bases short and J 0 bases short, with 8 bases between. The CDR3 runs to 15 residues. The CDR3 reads CASSQDASGANVLTF. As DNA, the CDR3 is TGTGCCAGCAGTCAGGACGCCTCTGGGGCCAACGTCCTGACTTTC.

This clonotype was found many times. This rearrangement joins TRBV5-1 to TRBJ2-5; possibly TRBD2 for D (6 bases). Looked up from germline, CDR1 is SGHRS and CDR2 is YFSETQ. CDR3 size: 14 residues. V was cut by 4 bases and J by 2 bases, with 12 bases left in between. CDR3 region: CASSPGVLQETQYF. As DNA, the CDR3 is TGCGCCAGCAGCCCGGGGGTGCTTCAAGAGACCCAGTACTTC.

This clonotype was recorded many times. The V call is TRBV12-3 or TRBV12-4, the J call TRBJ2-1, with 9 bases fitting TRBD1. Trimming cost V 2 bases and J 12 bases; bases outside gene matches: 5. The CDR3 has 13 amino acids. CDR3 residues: CASSLIGQGRQFF. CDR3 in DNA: TGTGCCAGCAGTTTAATAGGACAGGGGAGGCAGTTCTTC.

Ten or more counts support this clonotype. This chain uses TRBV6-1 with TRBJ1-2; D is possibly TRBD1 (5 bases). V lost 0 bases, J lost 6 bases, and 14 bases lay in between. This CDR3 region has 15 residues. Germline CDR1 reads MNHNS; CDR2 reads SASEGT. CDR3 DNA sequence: TGTGCCAGCAGTGAAGCCCTCCTCGGGACTGATGGCTACACCTTC. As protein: CASSEALLGTDGYTF.

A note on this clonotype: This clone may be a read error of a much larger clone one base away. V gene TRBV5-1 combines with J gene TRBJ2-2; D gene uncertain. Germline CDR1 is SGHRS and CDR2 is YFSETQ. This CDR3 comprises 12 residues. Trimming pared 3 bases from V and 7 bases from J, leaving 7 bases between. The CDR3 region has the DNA TGCGCCAGCAGCTCTTGTATCGGGGAGCTGTTTTTT. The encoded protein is CASSSCIGELFF.

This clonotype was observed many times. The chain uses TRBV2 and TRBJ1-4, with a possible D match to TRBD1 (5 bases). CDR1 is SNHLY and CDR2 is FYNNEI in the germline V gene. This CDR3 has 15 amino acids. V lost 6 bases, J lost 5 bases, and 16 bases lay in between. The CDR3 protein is CASSKSGPSNEKLFF. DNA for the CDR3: TGTGCCAGCAGCAAATCGGGACCGAGCAATGAAAAACTGTTTTTT.

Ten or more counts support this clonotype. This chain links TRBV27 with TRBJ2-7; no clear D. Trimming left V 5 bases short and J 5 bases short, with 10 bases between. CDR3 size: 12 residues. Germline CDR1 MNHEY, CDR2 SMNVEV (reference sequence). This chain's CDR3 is CASSGAAHEQYF. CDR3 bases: TGTGCCAGCAGTGGAGCAGCCCACGAGCAGTACTTC.

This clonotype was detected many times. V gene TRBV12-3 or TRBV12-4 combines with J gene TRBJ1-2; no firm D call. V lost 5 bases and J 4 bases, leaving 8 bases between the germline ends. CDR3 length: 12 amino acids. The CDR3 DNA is TGTGCCAGCAGTCGACAAAGCTATGGCTACACCTTC. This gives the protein CASSRQSYGYTF.

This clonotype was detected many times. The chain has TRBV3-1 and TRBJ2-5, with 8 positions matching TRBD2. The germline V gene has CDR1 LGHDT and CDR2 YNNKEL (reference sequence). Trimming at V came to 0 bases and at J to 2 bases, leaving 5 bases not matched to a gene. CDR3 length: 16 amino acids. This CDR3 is CASSQDKIAGQETQYF. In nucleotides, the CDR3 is TGTGCCAGCAGCCAAGATAAGATAGCGGGACAAGAGACCCAGTACTTC.

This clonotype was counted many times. In nucleotides, the CDR3 is TGTGCCTGGAGTCGGACAGGGAATGAAAAACTGTTTTTT. Its protein product is CAWSRTGNEKLFF. The V call is TRBV30, the J call TRBJ1-4, with 8 bases aligning to TRBD1. The CDR3 is 13 amino acids. Germline V gene lookup returns CDR1 GTSNPN and CDR2 SVGIG (reference sequence). With 2 bases clipped from V and 5 bases from J, the junction kept 1 base outside the gene matches.

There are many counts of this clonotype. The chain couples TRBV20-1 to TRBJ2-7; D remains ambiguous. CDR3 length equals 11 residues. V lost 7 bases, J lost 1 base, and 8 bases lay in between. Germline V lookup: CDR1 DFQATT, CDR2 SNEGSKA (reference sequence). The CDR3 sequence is CSVGRSYEQYF. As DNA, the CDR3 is TGCAGTGTGGGTCGATCCTACGAGCAGTACTTC.